A single T cell receptor (beta chain) is shown here with its context. The antigen remains undetermined. The sample originates from a study of blood T cells in healthy people across ages. Study-level points and caveats: Estimates based on one million T cells were treated as lower bounds.

Alongside a J-beta primer mix, a sample-barcoded 5' primer served in a second PCR lasting about 6 to 11 cycles. Each cDNA molecule, via a template-switch adaptor with 12 random nucleotides, was tagged. There were at least 2.5 million CDR3-containing paired-end reads obtained from each sample. TCRdb reprocessed the 5' RACE reads via MiXCR and lists one record per CDR3 protein. The table lists 800,000 to 950,000 distinct CDR3 sequences, roughly 34% of them singletons. V was pared by 3 bases and J by 4 bases, with 8 bases of the junction left unmatched. The germline V gene encodes CDR1 SGHRS and CDR2 YFSETQ. This CDR3 is 17 amino acids long.

The sequence was obtained from a man younger than 35 in good health. The sample was blood. The chain carries TRBV5-1 and TRBJ2-1, with TRBD2 matching 12 bases. Written as DNA, the CDR3 is TGCGCCAGCAGCTCAGGGGAAGGGACTAGCGGGTACAATGAGCAGTTCTTC. It is translated as CASSSGEGTSGYNEQFF.